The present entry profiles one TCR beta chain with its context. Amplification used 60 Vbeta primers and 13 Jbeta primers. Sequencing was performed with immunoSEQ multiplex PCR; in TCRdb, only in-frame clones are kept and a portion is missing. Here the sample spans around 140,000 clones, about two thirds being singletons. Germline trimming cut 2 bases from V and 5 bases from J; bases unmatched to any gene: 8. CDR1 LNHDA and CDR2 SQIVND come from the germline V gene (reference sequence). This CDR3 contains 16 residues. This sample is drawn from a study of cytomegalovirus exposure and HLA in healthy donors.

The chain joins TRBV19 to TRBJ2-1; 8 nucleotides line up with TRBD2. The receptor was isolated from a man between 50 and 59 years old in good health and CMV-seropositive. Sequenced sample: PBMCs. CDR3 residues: CASSIPKLAVDNEQFF. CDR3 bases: TGTGCCAGTAGTATACCGAAACTAGCGGTAGACAATGAGCAGTTCTTC.